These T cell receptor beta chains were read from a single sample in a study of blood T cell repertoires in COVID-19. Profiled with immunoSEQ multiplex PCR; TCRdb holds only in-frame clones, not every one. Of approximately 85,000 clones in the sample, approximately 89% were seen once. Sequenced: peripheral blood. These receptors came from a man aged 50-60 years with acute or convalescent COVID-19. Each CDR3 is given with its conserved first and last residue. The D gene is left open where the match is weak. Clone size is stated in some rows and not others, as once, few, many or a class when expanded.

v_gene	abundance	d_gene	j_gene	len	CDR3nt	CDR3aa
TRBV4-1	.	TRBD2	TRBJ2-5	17	TGCGCCAGCAGCCAAGTAAGAGGACTAGCGGCTGAAGAGACCCAGTACTTC	CASSQVRGLAAEETQYF
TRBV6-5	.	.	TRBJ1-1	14	TGTGCCAGCAGGCACGACGGGAGGAACACTGAAGCTTTCTTT	CASRHDGRNTEAFF
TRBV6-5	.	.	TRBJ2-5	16	TGTGCCAGCAGTTACTCGAGGGCTAGCTGGGGTGAGACCCAGTACTTC	CASSYSRASWGETQYF
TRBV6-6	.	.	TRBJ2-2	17	TGTGCCAGCAGTCTAATATTGGGAGGACAGGTTGGGGGGGAGCTGTTTTTT	CASSLILGGQVGGELFF
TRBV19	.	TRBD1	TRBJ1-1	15	TGTGCCAGTAGTATCGGGACAGGGGGGAACACTGAAGCTTTCTTT	CASSIGTGGNTEAFF
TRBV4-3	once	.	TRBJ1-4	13	TGCGCCAGCAGCCACATAACTTCGGGAAAACTGTTTTTT	CASSHITSGKLFF
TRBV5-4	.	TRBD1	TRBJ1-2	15	TGTGCCAGCAGCCCTCGACAGGGTCCTAACTATGGCTACACCTTC	CASSPRQGPNYGYTF
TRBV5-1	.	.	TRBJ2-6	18	TGCGCCAGCAGCCAAAACGTCAGGAGGGAAGGTGGGGCCAACGTCCTGACTTTC	CASSQNVRREGGANVLTF
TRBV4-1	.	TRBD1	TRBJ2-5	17	TGCGCCAGCAGCCTGGGGACAGGGGGCCTAAGGGGAGAGACCCAGTACTTC	CASSLGTGGLRGETQYF
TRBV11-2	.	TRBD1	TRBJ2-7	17	TGTGCCAGCAGCTTAGGCCCTAGGGGGCAGGGAAGGCCCGAGCAGTACTTC	CASSLGPRGQGRPEQYF
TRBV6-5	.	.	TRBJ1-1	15	TGTGCCAGCAGAACCCCCGGGAGGGCGAACACTGAAGCTTTCTTT	CASRTPGRANTEAFF
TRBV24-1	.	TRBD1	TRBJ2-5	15	TGTGCCACCAGTAAAGGGCCAGGGGGTCAAGAGACCCAGTACTTC	CATSKGPGGQETQYF
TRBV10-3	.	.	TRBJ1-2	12	TGTGCCATCAGTGAGACTGTAGATGGCTACACCTTC	CAISETVDGYTF
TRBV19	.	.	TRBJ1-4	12	TGTGCCAGTAGCCTACAGGAGAAAAAACTGTTTTTT	CASSLQEKKLFF
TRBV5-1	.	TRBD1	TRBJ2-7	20	TGCGCCAGCAGACCAGGGACAGGGGGCCGGGTAGCGGGAAACGGATACGAGCAGTACTTC	CASRPGTGGRVAGNGYEQYF
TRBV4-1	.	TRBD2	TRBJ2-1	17	TGCGCCAGCAGCCAAGACCCCGGCGGGGGGGACCTGGATGAGCAGTTCTTC	CASSQDPGGGDLDEQFF
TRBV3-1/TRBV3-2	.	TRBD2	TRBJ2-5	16	TGTGCCAGCAGCCTCCCCCTAGCGGGAGGGGGGGAGACCCAGTACTTC	CASSLPLAGGGETQYF
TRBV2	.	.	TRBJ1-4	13	TGTGCCAGCAGACCGGGACTAACGGAAAAACTGTTTTTT	CASRPGLTEKLFF
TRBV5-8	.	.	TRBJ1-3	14	TGTGCCAGCAGATTTCAGGCCCCTCGGAACACCATATATTTT	CASRFQAPRNTIYF
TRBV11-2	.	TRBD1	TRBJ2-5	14	TGTGCCAGCAGCGGGACAGGCCCCGGGGAGACCCAGTACTTC	CASSGTGPGETQYF
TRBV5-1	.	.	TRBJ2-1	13	TGCGCCAGCAGCTTGGTAGGGGGCAATGAGCAGTTCTTC	CASSLVGGNEQFF
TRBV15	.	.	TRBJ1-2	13	TGTGCCACCAGCCTCGGGCGGGACTATGGCTACACCTTC	CATSLGRDYGYTF
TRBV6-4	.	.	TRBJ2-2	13	TGTGCCAGCAGTAGGGACTTCACCGGGGAGCTGTTTTTT	CASSRDFTGELFF
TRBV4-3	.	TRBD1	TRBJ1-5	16	TGCGCCAGCAGCCCGGGGACAGGGAAGCTCAGTCAGCCCCAGCATTTT	CASSPGTGKLSQPQHF
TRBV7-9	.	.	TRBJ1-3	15	TGTGCCAGCAGCTTAGGACAGCACTCTGGAAACACCATATATTTT	CASSLGQHSGNTIYF
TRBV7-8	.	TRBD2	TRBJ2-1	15	TGTGCCAGCAGCTTAGGGCTAGCGGGAGGCAATGAGCAGTTCTTC	CASSLGLAGGNEQFF
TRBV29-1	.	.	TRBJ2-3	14	TGCAGCGTCCGGTTTTTTAGAATTTTCGATACGCAGTATTTT	CSVRFFRIFDTQYF
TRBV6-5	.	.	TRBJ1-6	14	TGTGCCAGCAGGCCGGACAGTTCCGGGTCACCCCTCCACTTT	CASRPDSSGSPLHF
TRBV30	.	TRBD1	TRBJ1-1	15	TGTGCCTGGAGTGCCATGACAGGGTTGAACACTGAAGCTTTCTTT	CAWSAMTGLNTEAFF
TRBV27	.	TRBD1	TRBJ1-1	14	TGTGCCAGCAGTCCAGGACAGGGGATAACTGAAGCTTTCTTT	CASSPGQGITEAFF
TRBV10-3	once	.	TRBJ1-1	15	TGTGCCATCAGGCCCCGGGACACAAAGAACACTGAAGCTTTCTTT	CAIRPRDTKNTEAFF
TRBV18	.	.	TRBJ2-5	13	TGTGCCAGCTCCTGGGGCCGCCCAGAGACCCAGTACTTC	CASSWGRPETQYF